The 10 T cell receptor beta chains reported below all come from one sample, sequenced in a study of blood T cell repertoires in COVID-19. Some clones are missing from TCRdb's copy, which holds only in-frame ones; the method was immunoSEQ multiplex PCR. The table has about 180,000 clones, roughly nine tenths seen once. The sample was peripheral blood. These receptors were obtained from a man aged 70 or older with active or convalescent COVID-19.

The gene calls are TRBV30 and TRBJ2-1; TRBD1 matches 9 bases. The CDR3 loop spans 16 amino acids. From germline, CDR1 is GTSNPN and CDR2 SVGIG (reference sequence). The junction had 12 bases not matched to a gene; V was cut back by 5 bases and J by 4 bases. The chain's CDR3 is CAWSTLGTGKYNEQFF. DNA for the CDR3: TGTGCCTGGTCCACGCTCGGGACAGGGAAATACAATGAGCAGTTCTTC. Together with reference TRBV30 and TRBJ2-1, the CDR3 gives the full variable domain: SQTIHQWPATLVQPVGSPLSLECTVEGTSNPNLYWYRQAAGRGLQLLFYSVGIGQISSEVPQNLSASRPQDRQFILSSKKLLLSDSGFYLCAWSTLGTGKYNEQFFGPGTRLTVL.

This clone was recorded only once. This chain joins TRBV5-1 and TRBJ1-2, with D perhaps TRBD1 (5 bases). This CDR3 is 15 amino acids long. V lost 2 bases to trimming and J lost 8 bases, with 19 bases between them. Germline V gene sequence: CDR1 SGHRS, CDR2 YFSETQ. CDR3 bases: TGCGCCAGCAGCTTACCGGGTCAGGGTAATATCGGCTACACCTTC. It codes for CASSLPGQGNIGYTF.

The chain combines TRBV6-2 or TRBV6-3 with TRBJ1-3, with 7 positions matching TRBD1. Germline V gives CDR1 MNHEY, CDR2 SVGEGT. The V segment lost 0 bases and the J segment 0 bases; nucleotides outside the gene matches: 11. The CDR3 covers 19 residues. CDR3 nucleotides: TGTGCCAGCAGTTACTCGATGAGGGACAGCCGAAGCTCTGGAAACACCATATATTTT. Its protein product is CASSYSMRDSRSSGNTIYF.

A remark on this clone: Additional DNA sequences in this sample encode the identical CDR3. The chain joins TRBV30 to TRBJ1-1; no clear D. Germline CDR1 GTSNPN, CDR2 SVGIG (reference sequence). CDR3 length: 13 residues. Trimming left V 0 bases short and J 2 bases short, with 7 bases between. The CDR3 region has the DNA TGTGCCTGGAGTGTATCACAAAACACTGAAGCTTTCTTT. This encodes CAWSVSQNTEAFF.

V is TRBV5-1 and J is TRBJ2-7; 8 bases align to TRBD1. The CDR3 has 13 amino acids. Trimming cost V 4 bases and J 3 bases; bases outside gene matches: 3. Germline loops: CDR1 SGHRS, CDR2 YFSETQ. CDR3 coding DNA: TGCGCCAGCAGCCCAGACAGGGGCTACGAGCAGTACTTC. It is translated as CASSPDRGYEQYF.

This clone was detected a few times. The chain recombines TRBV5-5 with TRBJ2-1; 12 bases line up with TRBD2. Germline assignment: CDR1 SGHKS and CDR2 YYEKEE (reference sequence). Germline trimming cut 2 bases from V and 11 bases from J; bases unmatched to any gene: 5. The CDR3 covers 14 residues. CDR3 DNA: TGTGCCAGCAGCTTAGTACTAGCGGGAGGCCAGCAGTTCTTC. Translated: CASSLVLAGGQQFF.

DNA for the CDR3: TGTGCCAGCAGCTTAGAAGGGACAGCTAACTATGGCTACACCTTC. Its protein is CASSLEGTANYGYTF. V and J are TRBV7-8 and TRBJ1-2, with 7 bases fitting TRBD1. The CDR3 is 15 amino acids. The J segment lost 0 bases and the V segment lost 1 base, leaving 2 bases of the junction unmatched. CDR1 and CDR2 (germline): SGHVS, FQNEAQ.

This clone came up a few times. The gene calls are TRBV6-5 and TRBJ2-1; 9 bases are shared with TRBD2. With V trimmed by 4 bases and J by 2 bases, 3 bases remained unmatched. This CDR3 region has 15 residues. Germline V gene lookup returns CDR1 MNHEY and CDR2 SVGAGI. As DNA, the CDR3 is TGTGCCAGCAGTTCAGCTAGCGGGACCTACAATGAGCAGTTCTTC. Translating gives CASSSASGTYNEQFF.

This chain uses TRBV28 with TRBJ1-3; D unclear. Trimming removed 4 bases at V and 5 bases at J, with 12 bases between. CDR1 and CDR2 (germline): MDHEN, SYDVKM. This CDR3 has 14 amino acids. CDR3 DNA: TGTGCCAGCAGTTCCGCGAGACACCGAAACACCATATATTTT. It codes for CASSSARHRNTIYF.

This sequence joins TRBV9 and TRBJ2-1; 8 positions agree with TRBD2. This CDR3 spans 15 amino acids. V was pared by 4 bases and J by 4 bases, with 7 bases of the junction left unmatched. The germline CDR1 and CDR2 sequences are SGDLS and YYNGEE. The CDR3 loop reads CASSPLSGGYNEQFF. In DNA form, the CDR3 reads TGTGCCAGCAGCCCGCTCAGCGGGGGTTACAATGAGCAGTTCTTC.